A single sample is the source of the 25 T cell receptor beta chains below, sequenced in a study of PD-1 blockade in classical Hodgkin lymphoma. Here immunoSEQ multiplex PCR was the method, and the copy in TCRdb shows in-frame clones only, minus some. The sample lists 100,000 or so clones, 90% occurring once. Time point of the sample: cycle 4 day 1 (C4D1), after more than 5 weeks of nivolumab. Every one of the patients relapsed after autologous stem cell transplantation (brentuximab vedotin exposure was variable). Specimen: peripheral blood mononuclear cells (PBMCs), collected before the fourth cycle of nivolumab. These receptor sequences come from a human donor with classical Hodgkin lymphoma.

CDR3 protein: CASSRQDGVAEQYF. The CDR3, as DNA: TGTGCCAGCAGCCGACAGGACGGCGTCGCCGAGCAGTACTTC. The chain links TRBV6-5 to TRBJ2-7; D possibly corresponds to TRBD1 (6 bases). Trimming removed 6 bases at V and 6 bases at J, with 18 bases between. The CDR3 loop spans 14 amino acids. The germline V gene has CDR1 MNHEY and CDR2 SVGAGI.

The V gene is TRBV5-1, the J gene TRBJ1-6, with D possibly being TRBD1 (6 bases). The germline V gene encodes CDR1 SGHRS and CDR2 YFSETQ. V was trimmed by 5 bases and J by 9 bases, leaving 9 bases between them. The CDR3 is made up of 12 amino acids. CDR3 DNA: TGCGCCAGCAGAGGGGGGCGTTCACCCCTCCACTTT. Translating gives CASRGGRSPLHF.

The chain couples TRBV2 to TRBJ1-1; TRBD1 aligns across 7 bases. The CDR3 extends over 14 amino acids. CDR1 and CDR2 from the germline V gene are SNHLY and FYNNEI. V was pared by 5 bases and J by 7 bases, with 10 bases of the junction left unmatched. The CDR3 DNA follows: TGTGCCAGCAGTATAACTCGGACAGGCTATGAAGCTTTCTTT. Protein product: CASSITRTGYEAFF.

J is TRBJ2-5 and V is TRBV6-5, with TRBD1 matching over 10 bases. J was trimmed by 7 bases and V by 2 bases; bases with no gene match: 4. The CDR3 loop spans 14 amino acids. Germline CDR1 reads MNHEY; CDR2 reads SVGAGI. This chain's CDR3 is CASSYGQGVGTQYF. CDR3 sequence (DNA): TGTGCCAGCAGTTACGGACAGGGGGTAGGGACCCAGTACTTC.

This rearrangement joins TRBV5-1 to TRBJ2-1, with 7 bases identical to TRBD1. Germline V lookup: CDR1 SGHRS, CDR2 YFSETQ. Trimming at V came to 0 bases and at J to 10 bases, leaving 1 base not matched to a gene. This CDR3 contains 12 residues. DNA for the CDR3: TGCGCCAGCAGCTTGGAGGACAGGGAGCAGTTCTTC. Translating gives CASSLEDREQFF.

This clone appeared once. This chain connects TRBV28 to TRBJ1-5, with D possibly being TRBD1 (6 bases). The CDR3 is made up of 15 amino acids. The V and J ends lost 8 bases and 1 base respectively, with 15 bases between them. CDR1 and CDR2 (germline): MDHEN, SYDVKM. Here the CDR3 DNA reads TGTGCCAGCTACAGGGAGGTTGGGAGCAATCAGCCCCAGCATTTT. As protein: CASYREVGSNQPQHF.

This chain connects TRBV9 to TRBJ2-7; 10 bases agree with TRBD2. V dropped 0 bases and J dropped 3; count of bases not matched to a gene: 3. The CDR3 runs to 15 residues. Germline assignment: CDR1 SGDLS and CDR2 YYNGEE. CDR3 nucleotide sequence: TGTGCCAGCAGCGTAGGGCCTAGCGGGGGCTACGAGCAGTACTTC. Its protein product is CASSVGPSGGYEQYF.

The chain's CDR3 is CASSWDGMNTEAFF. The CDR3 coding sequence is TGCGCCAGCAGCTGGGATGGGATGAACACTGAAGCTTTCTTT. V usage is TRBV4-1 and J usage is TRBJ1-1; D not certain. The V and J ends lost 5 bases and 0 bases respectively, with 10 bases between them. There are 14 residues in the CDR3. Germline V gene sequence: CDR1 MGHRA, CDR2 YSYEKL.

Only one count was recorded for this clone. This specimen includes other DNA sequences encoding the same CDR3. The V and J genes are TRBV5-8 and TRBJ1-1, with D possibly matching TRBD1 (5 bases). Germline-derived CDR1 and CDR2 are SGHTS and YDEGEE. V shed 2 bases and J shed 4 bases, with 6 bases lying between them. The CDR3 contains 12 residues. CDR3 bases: TGTGCCAGCAGCTTCGGGGGCACTGAAGCTTTCTTT. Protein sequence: CASSFGGTEAFF.

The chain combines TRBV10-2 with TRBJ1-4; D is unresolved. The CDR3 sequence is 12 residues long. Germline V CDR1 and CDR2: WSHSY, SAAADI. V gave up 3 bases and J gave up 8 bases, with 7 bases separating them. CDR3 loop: CASSEGIEKLFF. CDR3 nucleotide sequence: TGCGCCAGCAGTGAAGGGATAGAAAAACTGTTTTTT.

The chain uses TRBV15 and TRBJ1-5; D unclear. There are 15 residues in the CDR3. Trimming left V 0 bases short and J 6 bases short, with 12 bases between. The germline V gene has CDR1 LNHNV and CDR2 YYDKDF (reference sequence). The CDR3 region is CATSRDQLMGQPQHF. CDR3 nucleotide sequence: TGTGCCACCAGCAGAGACCAATTAATGGGTCAGCCCCAGCATTTT.

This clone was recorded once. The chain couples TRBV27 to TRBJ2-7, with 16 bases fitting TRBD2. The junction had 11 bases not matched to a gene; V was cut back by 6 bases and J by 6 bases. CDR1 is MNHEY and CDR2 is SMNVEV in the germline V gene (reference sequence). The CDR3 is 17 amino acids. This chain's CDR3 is CASSRPGLAGGPGEQYF. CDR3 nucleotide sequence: TGTGCCAGCAGCCGACCGGGACTAGCGGGGGGGCCGGGCGAGCAGTACTTC.

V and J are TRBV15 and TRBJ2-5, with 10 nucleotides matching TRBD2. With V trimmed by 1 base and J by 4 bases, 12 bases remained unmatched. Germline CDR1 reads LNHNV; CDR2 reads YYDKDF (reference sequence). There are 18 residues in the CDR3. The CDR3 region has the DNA TGTGCCACCAGCAGAGTCCGGAGCGGGGGGGCCTTTGGAGAGACCCAGTACTTC. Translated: CATSRVRSGGAFGETQYF.

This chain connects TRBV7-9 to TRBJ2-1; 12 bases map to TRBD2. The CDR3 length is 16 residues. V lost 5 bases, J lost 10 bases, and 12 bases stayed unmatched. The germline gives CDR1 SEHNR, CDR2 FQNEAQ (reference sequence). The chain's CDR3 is CASSVQRSSGGAEQFF. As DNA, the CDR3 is TGTGCCAGCAGCGTCCAGAGATCTAGCGGGGGGGCCGAGCAGTTCTTC.

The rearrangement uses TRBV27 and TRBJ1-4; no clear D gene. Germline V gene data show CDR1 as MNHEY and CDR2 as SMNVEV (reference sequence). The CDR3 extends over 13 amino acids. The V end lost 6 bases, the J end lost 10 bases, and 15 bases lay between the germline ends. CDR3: CASRGGGMGKLFF. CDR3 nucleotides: TGTGCCAGCAGGGGTGGTGGGATGGGAAAACTGTTTTTT.

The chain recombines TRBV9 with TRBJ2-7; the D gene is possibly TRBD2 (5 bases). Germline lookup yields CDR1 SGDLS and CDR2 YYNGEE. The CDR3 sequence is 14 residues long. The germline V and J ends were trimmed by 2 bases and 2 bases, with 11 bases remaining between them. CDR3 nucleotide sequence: TGTGCCAGCAGCGTCCAGGACTTTCCCTACGAGCAGTACTTC. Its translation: CASSVQDFPYEQYF.

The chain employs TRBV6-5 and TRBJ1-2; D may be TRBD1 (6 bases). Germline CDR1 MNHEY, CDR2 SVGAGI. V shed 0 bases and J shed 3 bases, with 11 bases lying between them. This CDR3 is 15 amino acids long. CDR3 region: CASSYSFRQDYGYTF. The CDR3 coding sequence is TGTGCCAGCAGTTACTCTTTTCGACAGGACTATGGCTACACCTTC.

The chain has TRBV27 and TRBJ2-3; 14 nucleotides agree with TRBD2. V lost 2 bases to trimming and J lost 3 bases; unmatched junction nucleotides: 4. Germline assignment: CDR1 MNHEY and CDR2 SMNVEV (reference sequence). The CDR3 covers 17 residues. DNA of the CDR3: TGTGCCAGCAGTTTACCACGACTAGCGGGGGGGACAGATACGCAGTATTTT. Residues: CASSLPRLAGGTDTQYF.

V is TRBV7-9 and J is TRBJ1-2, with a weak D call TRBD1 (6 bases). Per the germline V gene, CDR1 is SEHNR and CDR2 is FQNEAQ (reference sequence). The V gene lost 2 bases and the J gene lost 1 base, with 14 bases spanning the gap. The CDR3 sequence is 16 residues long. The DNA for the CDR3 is TGTGCCAGCAGCTTACTACAGGGAAATTTTAACTATGGCTACACCTTC. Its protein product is CASSLLQGNFNYGYTF. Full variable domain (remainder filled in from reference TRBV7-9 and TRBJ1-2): DTGVSQNPRHKITKRGQNVTFRCDPISEHNRLYWYRQTLGQGPEFLTYFQNEAQLEKSRLLSDRFSAERPKGSFSTLEIQRTEQGDSAMYLCASSLLQGNFNYGYTFGSGTRLTVV.

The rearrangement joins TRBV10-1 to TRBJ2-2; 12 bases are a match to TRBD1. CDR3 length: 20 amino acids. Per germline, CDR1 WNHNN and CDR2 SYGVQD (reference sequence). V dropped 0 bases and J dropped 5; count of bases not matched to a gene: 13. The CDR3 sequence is CASSESPGQGARGETGELFF. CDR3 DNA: TGCGCCAGCAGTGAGTCCCCGGGACAGGGGGCGCGAGGGGAGACCGGGGAGCTGTTTTTT.

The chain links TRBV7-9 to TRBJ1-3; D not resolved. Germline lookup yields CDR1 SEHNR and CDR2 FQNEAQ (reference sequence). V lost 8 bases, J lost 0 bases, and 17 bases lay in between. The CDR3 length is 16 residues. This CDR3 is CASLLLEAGSGNTIYF. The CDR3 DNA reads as TGTGCCAGCTTGCTCCTGGAAGCAGGCTCTGGAAACACCATATATTTT. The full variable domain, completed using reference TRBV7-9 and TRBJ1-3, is DTGVSQNPRHKITKRGQNVTFRCDPISEHNRLYWYRQTLGQGPEFLTYFQNEAQLEKSRLLSDRFSAERPKGSFSTLEIQRTEQGDSAMYLCASLLLEAGSGNTIYFGEGSWLTVV.

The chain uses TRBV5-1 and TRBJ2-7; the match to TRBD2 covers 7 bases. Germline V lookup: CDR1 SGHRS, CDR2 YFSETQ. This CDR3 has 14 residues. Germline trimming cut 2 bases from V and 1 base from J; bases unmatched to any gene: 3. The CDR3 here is CASSFSGGSYEQYF. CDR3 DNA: TGCGCCAGCAGCTTCTCGGGGGGATCCTACGAGCAGTACTTC.

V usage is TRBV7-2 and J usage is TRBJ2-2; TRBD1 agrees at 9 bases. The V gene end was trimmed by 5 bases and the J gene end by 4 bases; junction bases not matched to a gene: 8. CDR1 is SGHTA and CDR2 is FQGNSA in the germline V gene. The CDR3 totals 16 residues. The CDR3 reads CASSTGQGFVTGELFF. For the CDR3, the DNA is TGTGCCAGCAGCACCGGACAGGGGTTTGTCACCGGGGAGCTGTTTTTT.

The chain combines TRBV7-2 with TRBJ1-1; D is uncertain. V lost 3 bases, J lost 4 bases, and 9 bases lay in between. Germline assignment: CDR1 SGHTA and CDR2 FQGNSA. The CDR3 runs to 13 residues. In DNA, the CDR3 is TGTGCCAGCAGCTTGACTGAAGGCACTGAAGCTTTCTTT. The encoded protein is CASSLTEGTEAFF.

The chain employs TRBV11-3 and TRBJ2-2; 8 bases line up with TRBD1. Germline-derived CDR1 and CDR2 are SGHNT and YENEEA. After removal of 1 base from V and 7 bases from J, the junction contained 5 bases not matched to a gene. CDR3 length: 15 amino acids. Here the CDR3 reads CASSLGQGLGGELFF. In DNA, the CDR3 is TGTGCCAGCAGCTTAGGACAGGGGTTGGGCGGGGAGCTGTTTTTT.